This T cell receptor (beta chain) was obtained from a study of human T cells and chemical hapten exposure. Study details: The study patch tested 0.01% DPC on the upper back and read results at 6 days. Findings of the study overall: Expanded TCRs clustered into significantly more large CDR3 similarity groups than controls, the analysis revealed.

TCRdb re-analysed the RACE reads in MiXCR, keeping a single row per CDR3 protein. The table lists about 14,000 distinct CDR3 sequences, roughly 15% of them singletons. As to time point: patch test 1, 2 weeks after DPC sensitization. The treatment here: therapeutic diphenylcyclopropenone sensitization with weekly scalp DPC. Drawing of blood took place ahead of applying each patch test. Germline V CDR1 and CDR2: SGHRS, YFSETQ. V gave up 2 bases and J gave up 9 bases, with 12 bases separating them. This CDR3 has 13 residues. In its sample, this clonotype was seen a few times. The antigen is unknown. V gene TRBV5-1 combines with J gene TRBJ2-1; D possibly matches TRBD1 or TRBD2 (5 bases each). This receptor was taken from a woman in her 30s with alopecia areata. Some clones in this sample may be carry-over from other donors' samples. This specimen consisted of whole blood, obtained in connection with sensitization to the hapten diphenylcyclopropenone (DPC). CDR3 residues: CASSLPGSSEQFF. The CDR3 DNA is TGCGCCAGCAGCTTACCAGGGAGCAGTGAGCAGTTCTTC.